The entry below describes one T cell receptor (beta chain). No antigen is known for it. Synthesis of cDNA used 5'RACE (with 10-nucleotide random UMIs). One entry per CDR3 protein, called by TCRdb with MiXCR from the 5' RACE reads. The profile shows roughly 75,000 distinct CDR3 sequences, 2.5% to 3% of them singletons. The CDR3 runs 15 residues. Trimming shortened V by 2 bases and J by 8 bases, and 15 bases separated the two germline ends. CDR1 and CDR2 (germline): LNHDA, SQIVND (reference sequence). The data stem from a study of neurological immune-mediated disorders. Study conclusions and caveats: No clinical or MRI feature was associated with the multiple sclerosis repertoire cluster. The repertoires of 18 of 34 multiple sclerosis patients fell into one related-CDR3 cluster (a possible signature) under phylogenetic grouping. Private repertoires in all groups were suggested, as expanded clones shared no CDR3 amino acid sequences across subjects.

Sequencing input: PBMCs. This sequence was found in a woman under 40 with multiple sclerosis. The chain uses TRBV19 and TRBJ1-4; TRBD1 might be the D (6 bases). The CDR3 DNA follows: TGTGCCAGTAGTATAACGACAGGCCTTGGAGAAAAACTGTTTTTT. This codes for CASSITTGLGEKLFF.